This T cell receptor (beta chain) comes out of a study of blood T cell repertoires in COVID-19. Turning to the study itself: The study drew acute and convalescent COVID-19 samples from the United States, Italy and Spain.

The CDR3 spans 15 residues. Trimming took 3 bases from V and 3 from J, leaving 12 bases between them. The germline V gene encodes CDR1 SGHAT and CDR2 FQNNGV. Profiling relied on immunoSEQ multiplex PCR, and the TCRdb table lists in-frame clones only, not all of them. The table shows roughly 250,000 clones, with roughly 86% occurring only once. The source material was peripheral blood. The chain is built from TRBV11-2 and TRBJ1-3; no definite D call. The clonotype comes from a woman aged 25 to 39 with acute or convalescent COVID-19. CDR3 amino acids: CASSFVHGFGNTIYF. The CDR3 coding sequence is TGTGCCAGCAGCTTTGTTCACGGGTTTGGAAACACCATATATTTT.